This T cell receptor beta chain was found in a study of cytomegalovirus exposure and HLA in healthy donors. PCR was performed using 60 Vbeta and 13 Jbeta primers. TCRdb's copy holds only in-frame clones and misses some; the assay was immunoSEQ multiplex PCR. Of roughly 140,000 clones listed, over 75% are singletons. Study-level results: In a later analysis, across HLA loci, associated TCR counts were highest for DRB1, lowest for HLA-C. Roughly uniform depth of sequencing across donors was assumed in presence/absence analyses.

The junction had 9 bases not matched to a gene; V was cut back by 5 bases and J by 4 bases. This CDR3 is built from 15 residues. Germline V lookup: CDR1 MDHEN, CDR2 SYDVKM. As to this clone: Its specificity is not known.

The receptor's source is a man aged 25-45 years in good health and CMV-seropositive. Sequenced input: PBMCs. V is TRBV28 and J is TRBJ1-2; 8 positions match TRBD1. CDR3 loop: CASSIGDRKTYGYTF. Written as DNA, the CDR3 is TGTGCCAGCAGTATAGGGGACAGGAAAACCTATGGCTACACCTTC.